The source of this T cell receptor (beta chain) is a study of blood T cell repertoires in COVID-19. Per the original methods: By means of reference gene primer amplification, nucleated cell counts were estimated. Produced via immunoSEQ multiplex PCR; TCRdb's table is partial and in-frame only. V and J calls and clone size follow that table, whereas D and trimming were derived from the DNA. The sample carries roughly 56,000 clones, 89% recorded once. Germline CDR1 reads MNHNY; CDR2 reads SVGAGI (reference sequence). There are 14 residues in the CDR3. Trimming left V 2 bases short and J 7 bases short, with 11 bases between.

This sequence was found in a human donor in a cohort sampled during active COVID-19. The chain joins TRBV6-6 to TRBJ1-4; perhaps TRBD1 as D (6 bases). The sequenced sample was peripheral blood. CDR3 loop: CASSYDTGIEKLFF. In DNA, the CDR3 is TGTGCCAGCAGTTACGACACAGGGATTGAAAAACTGTTTTTT.